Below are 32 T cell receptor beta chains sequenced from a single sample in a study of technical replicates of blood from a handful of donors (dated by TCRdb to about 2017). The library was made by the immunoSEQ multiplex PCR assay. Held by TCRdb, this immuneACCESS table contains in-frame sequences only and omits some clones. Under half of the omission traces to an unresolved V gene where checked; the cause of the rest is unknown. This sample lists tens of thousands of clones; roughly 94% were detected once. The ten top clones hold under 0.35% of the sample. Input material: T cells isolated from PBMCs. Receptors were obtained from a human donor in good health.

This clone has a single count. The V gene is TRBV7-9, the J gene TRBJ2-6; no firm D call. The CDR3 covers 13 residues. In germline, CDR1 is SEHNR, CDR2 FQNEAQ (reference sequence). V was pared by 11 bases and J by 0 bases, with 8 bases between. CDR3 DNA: TGTGCCCGAGAGTACTCTGGGGCCAACGTCCTGACTTTC. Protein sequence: CAREYSGANVLTF.

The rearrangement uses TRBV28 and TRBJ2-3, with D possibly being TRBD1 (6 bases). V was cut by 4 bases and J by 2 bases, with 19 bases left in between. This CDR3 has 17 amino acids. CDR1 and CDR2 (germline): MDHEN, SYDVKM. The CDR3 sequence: CASSSPTGPSYTDTQYF. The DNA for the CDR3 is TGTGCCAGCAGTTCCCCGACAGGACCCTCTTACACAGATACGCAGTATTTT.

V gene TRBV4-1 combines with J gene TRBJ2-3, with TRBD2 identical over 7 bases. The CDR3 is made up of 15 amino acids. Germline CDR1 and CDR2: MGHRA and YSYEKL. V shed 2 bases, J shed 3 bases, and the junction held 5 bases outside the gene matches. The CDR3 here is CASSQLSGGTDTQYF. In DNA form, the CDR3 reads TGCGCCAGCAGCCAACTCTCGGGAGGTACAGATACGCAGTATTTT.

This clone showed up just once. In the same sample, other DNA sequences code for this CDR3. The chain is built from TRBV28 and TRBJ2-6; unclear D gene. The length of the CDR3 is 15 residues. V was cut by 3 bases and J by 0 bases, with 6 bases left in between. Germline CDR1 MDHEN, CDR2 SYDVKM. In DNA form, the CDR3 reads TGTGCCAGCAGTTTGATGAGCTCTGGGGCCAACGTCCTGACTTTC. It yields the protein CASSLMSSGANVLTF.

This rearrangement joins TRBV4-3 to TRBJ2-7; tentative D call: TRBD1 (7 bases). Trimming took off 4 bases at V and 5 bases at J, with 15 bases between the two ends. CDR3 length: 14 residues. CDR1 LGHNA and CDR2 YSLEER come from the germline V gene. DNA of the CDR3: TGCGCCAGCAGCCTCGGGGCAGGGGGGAACGAGCAGTACTTC. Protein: CASSLGAGGNEQYF.

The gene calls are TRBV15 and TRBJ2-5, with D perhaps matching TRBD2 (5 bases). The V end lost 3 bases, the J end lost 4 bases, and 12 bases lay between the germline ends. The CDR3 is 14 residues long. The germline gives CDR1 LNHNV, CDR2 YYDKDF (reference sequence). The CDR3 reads CATSRPGWGETQYF. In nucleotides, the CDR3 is TGTGCCACCAGCAGGCCGGGATGGGGAGAGACCCAGTACTTC.

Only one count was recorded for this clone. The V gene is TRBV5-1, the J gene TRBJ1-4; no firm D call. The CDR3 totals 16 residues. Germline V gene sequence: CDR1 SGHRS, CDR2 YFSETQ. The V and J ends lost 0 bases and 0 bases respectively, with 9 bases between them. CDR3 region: CASSLGSGATNEKLFF. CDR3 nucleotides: TGCGCCAGCAGCTTGGGAAGCGGAGCAACTAATGAAAAACTGTTTTTT.

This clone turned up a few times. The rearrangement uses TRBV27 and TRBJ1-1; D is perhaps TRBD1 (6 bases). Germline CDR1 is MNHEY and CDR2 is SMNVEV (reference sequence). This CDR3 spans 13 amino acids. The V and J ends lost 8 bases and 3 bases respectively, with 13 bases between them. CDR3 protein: CASGLQGYTEAFF. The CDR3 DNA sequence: TGTGCCAGCGGATTACAGGGATACACTGAAGCTTTCTTT.

This chain's CDR3 is CAKGSSIMNTEAFF. In DNA, the CDR3 is TGTGCGAAGGGGTCGTCTATAATGAACACTGAAGCTTTCTTT. The chain is built from TRBV30 and TRBJ1-1, with D tentatively TRBD1 (5 bases). Germline CDR1 and CDR2: GTSNPN and SVGIG (reference sequence). The CDR3 is 14 residues long.

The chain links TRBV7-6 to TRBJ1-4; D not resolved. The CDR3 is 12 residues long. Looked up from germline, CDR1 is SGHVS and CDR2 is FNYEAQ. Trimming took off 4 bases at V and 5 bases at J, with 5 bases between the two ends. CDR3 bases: TGTGCCAGCAGCTACACAAATGAAAAACTGTTTTTT. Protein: CASSYTNEKLFF.

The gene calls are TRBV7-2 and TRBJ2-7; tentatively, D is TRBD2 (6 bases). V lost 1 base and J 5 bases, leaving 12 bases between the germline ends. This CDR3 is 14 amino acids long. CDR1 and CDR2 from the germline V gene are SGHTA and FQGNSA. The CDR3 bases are TGTGCCAGCAGCTTAGGGGGGGACCGGGACGAGCAGTACTTC. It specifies CASSLGGDRDEQYF.

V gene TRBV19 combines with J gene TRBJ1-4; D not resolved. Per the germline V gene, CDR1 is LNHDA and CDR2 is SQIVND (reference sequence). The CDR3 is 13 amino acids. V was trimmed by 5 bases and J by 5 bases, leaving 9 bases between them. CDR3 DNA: TGTGCCAGTAGTCTCGGGGAGAATGAAAAACTGTTTTTT. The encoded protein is CASSLGENEKLFF. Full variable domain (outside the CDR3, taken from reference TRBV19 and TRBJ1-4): DGGITQSPKYLFRKEGQNVTLSCEQNLNHDAMYWYRQDPGQGLRLIYYSQIVNDFQKGDIAEGYSVSREKKESFPLTVTSAQKNPTAFYLCASSLGENEKLFFGSGTQLSVL.

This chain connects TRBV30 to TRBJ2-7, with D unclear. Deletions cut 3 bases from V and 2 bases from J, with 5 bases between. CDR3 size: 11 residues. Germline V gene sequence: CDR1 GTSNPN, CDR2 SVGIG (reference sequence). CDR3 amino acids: CAWRHTYEQYF. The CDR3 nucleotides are TGTGCCTGGAGGCACACCTACGAGCAGTACTTC.

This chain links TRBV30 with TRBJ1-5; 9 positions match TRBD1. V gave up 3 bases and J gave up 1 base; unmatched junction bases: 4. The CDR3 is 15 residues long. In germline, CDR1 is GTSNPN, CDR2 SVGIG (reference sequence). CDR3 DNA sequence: TGTGCCTGGAGCCGGGGACAGGGAAGCAATCAGCCCCAGCATTTT. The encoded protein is CAWSRGQGSNQPQHF.

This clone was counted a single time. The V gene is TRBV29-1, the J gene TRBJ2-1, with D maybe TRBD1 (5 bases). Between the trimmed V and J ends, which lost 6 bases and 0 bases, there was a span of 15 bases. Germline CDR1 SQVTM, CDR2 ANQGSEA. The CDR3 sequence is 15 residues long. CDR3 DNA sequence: TGCAGCGTGGACAAGGGATTTGCCTCCTACAATGAGCAGTTCTTC. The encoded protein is CSVDKGFASYNEQFF.

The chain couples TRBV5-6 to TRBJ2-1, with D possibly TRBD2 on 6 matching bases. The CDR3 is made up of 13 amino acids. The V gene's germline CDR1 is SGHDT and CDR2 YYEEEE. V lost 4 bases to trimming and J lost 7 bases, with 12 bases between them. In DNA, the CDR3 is TGTGCCAGCAGCCCGGAGGGCAGGAATGAGCAGTTCTTC. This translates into CASSPEGRNEQFF.

For the CDR3, the DNA is TGTGCCAGTAGTATGGCGGGCTACTATGGCTACACCTTC. This translates into CASSMAGYYGYTF. The rearrangement uses TRBV19 and TRBJ1-2; D gene unclear. V lost 3 bases, J lost 3 bases, and 8 bases lay in between. Germline V gene sequence: CDR1 LNHDA, CDR2 SQIVND (reference sequence). The CDR3 sequence is 13 residues long.

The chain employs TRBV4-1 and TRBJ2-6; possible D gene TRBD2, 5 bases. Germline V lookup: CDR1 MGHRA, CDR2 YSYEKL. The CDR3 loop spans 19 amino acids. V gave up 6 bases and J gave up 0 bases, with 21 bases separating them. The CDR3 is CASREGPIVPLSGANVLTF. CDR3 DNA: TGCGCCAGCAGAGAGGGCCCTATAGTCCCCCTCTCTGGGGCCAACGTCCTGACTTTC.

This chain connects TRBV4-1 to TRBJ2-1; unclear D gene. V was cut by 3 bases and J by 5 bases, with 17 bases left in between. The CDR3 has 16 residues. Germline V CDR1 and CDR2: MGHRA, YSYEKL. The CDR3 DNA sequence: TGCGCCAGCAGCCAGTTGGGCCGAAAGCCGAACAATGAGCAGTTCTTC. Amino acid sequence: CASSQLGRKPNNEQFF.

In nucleotides, the CDR3 is TGTGCCAGCAGCTTGACAGCGGGCGCGAATACGCAGTATTTT. This encodes CASSLTAGANTQYF. The rearrangement uses TRBV7-9 and TRBJ2-3, with D perhaps matching TRBD2 (6 bases). V lost 3 bases, J lost 7 bases, and 14 bases lay in between. CDR1 is SEHNR and CDR2 is FQNEAQ in the germline V gene (reference sequence). This CDR3 is built from 14 residues.

The DNA of the CDR3 is TGTGCCTGGAGGTCCGTTCCGGGAGGGCCAAAGACCGGGGAGCTGTTTTTT. Translated, it gives CAWRSVPGGPKTGELFF. This chain uses TRBV30 with TRBJ2-2, with 8 bases matching TRBD2. V trimming: 3 bases; J trimming: 5 bases; junction bases outside the gene matches: 14. Germline lookup yields CDR1 GTSNPN and CDR2 SVGIG (reference sequence). CDR3 size: 17 residues.

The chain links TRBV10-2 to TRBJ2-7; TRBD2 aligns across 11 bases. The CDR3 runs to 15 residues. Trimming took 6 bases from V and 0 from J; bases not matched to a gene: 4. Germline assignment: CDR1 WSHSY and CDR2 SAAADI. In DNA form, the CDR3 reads TGCGCCAGCAGGGCTAGCGGGGGGAGCTCCTACGAGCAGTACTTC. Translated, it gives CASRASGGSSYEQYF.

The CDR3 bases are TGTGCCAGCAGCTTCCTGACTAGCGGGAGGGGAGAGCAGTACTTC. Its translation: CASSFLTSGRGEQYF. The chain couples TRBV7-2 to TRBJ2-7; TRBD2 aligns across 14 bases. V dropped 3 bases and J dropped 7; count of bases not matched to a gene: 5. The CDR3 contains 15 residues. Germline-derived CDR1 and CDR2 are SGHTA and FQGNSA.

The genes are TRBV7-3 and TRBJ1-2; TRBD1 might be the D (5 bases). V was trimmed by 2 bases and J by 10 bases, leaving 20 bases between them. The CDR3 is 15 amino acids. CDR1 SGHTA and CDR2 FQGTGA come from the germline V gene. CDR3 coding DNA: TGTGCCAGCAGCTTAGGACCTCGGCAGGGTGGTGTCTACACCTTC. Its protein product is CASSLGPRQGGVYTF.

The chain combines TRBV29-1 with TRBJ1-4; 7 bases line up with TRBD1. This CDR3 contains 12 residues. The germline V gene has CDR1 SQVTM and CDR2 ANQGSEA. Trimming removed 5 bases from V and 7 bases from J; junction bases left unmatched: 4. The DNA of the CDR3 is TGCAGCGTTTCAGGGGGGCGTGAAAAACTGTTTTTT. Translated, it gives CSVSGGREKLFF.

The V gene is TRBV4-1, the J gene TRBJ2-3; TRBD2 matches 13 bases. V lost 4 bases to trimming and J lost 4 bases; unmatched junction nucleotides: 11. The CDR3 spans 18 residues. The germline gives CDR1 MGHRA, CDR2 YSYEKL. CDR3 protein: CASSPSPLLAGGADTQYF. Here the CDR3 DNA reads TGCGCCAGCAGCCCATCCCCCCTACTAGCGGGAGGGGCAGATACGCAGTATTTT.

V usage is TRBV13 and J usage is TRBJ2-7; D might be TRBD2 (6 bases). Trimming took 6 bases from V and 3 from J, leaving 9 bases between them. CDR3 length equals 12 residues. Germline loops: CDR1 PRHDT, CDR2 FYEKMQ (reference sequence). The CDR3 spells CASSSGNYEQYF. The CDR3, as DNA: TGTGCCAGCAGTAGCGGAAACTACGAGCAGTACTTC.

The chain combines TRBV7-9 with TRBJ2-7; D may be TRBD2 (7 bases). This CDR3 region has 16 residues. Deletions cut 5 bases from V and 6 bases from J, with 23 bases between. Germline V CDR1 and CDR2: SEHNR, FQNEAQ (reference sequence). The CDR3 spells CASSPGAGDISLEQYF. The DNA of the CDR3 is TGTGCCAGCAGCCCAGGGGCGGGAGATATTTCCCTCGAGCAGTACTTC.

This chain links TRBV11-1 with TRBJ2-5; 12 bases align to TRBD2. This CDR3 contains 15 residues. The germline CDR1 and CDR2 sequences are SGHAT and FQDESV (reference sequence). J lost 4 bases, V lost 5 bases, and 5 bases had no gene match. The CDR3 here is CASSMGLAGLETQYF. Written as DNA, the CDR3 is TGTGCCAGCAGCATGGGACTAGCGGGTTTAGAGACCCAGTACTTC. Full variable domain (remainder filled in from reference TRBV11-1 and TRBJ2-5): EAEVAQSPRYKITEKSQAVAFWCDPISGHATLYWYRQILGQGPELLVQFQDESVVDDSQLPKDRFSAERLKGVDSTLKIQPAELGDSAMYLCASSMGLAGLETQYFGPGTRLLVL.

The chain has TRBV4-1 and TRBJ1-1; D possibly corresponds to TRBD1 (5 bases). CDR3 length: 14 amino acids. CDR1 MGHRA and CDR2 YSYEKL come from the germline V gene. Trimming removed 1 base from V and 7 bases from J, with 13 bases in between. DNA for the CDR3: TGCGCCAGCAGCCAAGTATCGGGTACAGGTGAAGCTTTCTTT. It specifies CASSQVSGTGEAFF.

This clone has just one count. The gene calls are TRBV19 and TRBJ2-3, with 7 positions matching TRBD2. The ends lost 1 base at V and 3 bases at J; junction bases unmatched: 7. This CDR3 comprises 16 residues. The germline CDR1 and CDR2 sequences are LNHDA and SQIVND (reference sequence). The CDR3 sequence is CASSIGGRAITDTQYF. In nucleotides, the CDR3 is TGTGCCAGTAGTATAGGTGGGAGGGCCATTACAGATACGCAGTATTTT.

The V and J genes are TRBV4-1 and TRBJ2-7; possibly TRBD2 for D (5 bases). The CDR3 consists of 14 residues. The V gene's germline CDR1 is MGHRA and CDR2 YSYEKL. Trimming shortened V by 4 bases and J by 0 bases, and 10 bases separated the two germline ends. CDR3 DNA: TGCGCCAGCAGCCGGACTCCCAGCTCCTACGAGCAGTACTTC. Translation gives CASSRTPSSYEQYF.